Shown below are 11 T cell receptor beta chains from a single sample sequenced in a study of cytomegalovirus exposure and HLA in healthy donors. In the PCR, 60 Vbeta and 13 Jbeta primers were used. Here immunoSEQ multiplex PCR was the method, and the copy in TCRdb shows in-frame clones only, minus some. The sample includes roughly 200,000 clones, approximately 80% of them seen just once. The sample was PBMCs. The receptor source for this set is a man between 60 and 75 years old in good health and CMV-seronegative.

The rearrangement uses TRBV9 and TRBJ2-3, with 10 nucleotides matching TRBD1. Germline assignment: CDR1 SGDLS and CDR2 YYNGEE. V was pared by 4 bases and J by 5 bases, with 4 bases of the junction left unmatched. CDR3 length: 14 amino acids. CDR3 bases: TGTGCCAGCAGCTCCCGGACAGGGGGAGATACGCAGTATTTT. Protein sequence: CASSSRTGGDTQYF.

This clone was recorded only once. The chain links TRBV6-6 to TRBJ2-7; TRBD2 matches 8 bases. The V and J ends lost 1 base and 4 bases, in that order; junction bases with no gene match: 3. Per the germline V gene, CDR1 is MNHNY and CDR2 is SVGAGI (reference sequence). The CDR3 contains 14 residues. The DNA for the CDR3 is TGTGCCAGCAGTTACTTCAGCGGGAGTTACGAGCAGTACTTC. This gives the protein CASSYFSGSYEQYF.

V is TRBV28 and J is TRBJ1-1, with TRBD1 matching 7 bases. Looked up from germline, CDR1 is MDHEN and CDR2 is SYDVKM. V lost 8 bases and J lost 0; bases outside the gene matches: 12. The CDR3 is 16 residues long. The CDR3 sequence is CASGNTGDGLNTEAFF. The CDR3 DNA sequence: TGTGCCAGCGGCAACACAGGGGACGGTTTGAACACTGAAGCTTTCTTT.

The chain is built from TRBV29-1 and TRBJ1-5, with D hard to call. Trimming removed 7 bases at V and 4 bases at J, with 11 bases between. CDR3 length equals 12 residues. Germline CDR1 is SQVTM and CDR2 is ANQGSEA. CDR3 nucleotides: TGCAGCGCCGGAGACGGGAATCAGCCCCAGCATTTT. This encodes CSAGDGNQPQHF.

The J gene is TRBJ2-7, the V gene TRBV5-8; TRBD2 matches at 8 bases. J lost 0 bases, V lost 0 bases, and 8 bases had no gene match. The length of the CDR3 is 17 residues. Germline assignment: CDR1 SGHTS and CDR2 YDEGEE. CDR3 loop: CASSLGASGLSSYEQYF. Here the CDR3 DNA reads TGTGCCAGCAGCTTGGGTGCTAGCGGGTTAAGCTCCTACGAGCAGTACTTC.

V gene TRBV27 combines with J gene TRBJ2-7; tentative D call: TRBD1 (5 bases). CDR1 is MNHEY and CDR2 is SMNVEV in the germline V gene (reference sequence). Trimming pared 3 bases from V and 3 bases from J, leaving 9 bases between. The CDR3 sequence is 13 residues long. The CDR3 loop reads CASSLGLSYEQYF. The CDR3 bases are TGTGCCAGCAGTTTGGGGCTCAGCTACGAGCAGTACTTC.

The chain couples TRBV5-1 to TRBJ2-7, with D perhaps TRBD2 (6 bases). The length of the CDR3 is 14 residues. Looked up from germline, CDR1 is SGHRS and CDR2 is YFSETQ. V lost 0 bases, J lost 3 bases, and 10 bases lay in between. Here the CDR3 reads CASSLDGRGYEQYF. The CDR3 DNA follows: TGCGCCAGCAGCTTGGACGGGAGAGGCTACGAGCAGTACTTC. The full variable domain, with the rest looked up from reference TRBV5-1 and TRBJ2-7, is KAGVTQTPRYLIKTRGQQVTLSCSPISGHRSVSWYQQTPGQGLQFLFEYFSETQRNKGNFPGRFSGRQFSNSRSEMNVSTLELGDSALYLCASSLDGRGYEQYFGPGTRLTVT.

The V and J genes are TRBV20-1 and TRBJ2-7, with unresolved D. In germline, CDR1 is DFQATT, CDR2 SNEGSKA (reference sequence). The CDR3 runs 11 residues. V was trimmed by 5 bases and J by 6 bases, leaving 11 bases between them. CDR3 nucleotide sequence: TGCAGTGCTCCTGACATTATCGAGCAGTACTTC. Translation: CSAPDIIEQYF.

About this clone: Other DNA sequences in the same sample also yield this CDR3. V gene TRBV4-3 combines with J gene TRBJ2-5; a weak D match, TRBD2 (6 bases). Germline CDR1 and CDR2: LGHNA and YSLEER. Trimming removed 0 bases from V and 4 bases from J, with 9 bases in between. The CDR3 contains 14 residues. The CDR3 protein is CASSQDTSRETQYF. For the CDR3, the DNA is TGCGCCAGCAGCCAAGACACTAGCCGAGAGACCCAGTACTTC.

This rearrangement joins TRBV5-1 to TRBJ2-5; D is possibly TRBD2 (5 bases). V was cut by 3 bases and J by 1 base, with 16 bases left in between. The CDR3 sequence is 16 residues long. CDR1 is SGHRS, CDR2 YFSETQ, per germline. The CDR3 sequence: CASSSQPGGLQETQYF. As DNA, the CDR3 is TGCGCCAGCAGCTCCCAGCCAGGAGGCCTCCAAGAGACCCAGTACTTC. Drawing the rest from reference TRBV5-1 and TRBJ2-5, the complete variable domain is KAGVTQTPRYLIKTRGQQVTLSCSPISGHRSVSWYQQTPGQGLQFLFEYFSETQRNKGNFPGRFSGRQFSNSRSEMNVSTLELGDSALYLCASSSQPGGLQETQYFGPGTRLLVL.

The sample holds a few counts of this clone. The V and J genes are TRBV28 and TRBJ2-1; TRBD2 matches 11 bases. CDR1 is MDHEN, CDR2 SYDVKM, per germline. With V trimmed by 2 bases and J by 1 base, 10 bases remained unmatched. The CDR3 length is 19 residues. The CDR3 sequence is CASSLGGLAGGLSYNEQFF. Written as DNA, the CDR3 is TGTGCCAGCAGTTTAGGCGGGCTAGCGGGAGGTCTTTCCTACAATGAGCAGTTCTTC.